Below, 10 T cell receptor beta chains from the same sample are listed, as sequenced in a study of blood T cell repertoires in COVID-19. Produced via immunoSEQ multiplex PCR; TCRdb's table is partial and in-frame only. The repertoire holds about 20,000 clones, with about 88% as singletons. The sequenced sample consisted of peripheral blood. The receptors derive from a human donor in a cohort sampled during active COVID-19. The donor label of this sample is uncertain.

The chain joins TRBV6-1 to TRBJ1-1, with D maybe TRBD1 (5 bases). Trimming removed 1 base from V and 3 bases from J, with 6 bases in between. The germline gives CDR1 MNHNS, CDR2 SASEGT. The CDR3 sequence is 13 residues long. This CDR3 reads CASSEVGDTEAFF. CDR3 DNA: TGTGCCAGCAGTGAAGTAGGGGACACTGAAGCTTTCTTT.

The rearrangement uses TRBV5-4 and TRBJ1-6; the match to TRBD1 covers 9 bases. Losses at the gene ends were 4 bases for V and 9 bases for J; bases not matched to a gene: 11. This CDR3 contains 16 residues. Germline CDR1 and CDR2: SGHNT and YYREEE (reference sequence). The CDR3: CASSVAGGQGSSPLHF. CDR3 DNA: TGTGCCAGCAGCGTGGCCGGGGGACAGGGAAGTTCACCCCTCCACTTT.

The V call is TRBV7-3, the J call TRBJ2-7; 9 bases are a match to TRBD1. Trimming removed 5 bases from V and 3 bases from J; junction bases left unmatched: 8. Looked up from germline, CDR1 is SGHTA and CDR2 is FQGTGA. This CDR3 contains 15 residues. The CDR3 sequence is CASSQTGTGNYEQYF. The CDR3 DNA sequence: TGTGCCAGCAGCCAAACCGGGACAGGGAACTACGAGCAGTACTTC.

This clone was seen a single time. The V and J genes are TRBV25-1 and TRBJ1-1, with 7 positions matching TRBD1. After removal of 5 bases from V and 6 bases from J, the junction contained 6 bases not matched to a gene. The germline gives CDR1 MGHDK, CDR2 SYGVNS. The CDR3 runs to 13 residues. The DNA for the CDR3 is TGTGCCAGCAGTAACACAGGGGAGGCTGAAGCTTTCTTT. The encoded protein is CASSNTGEAEAFF.

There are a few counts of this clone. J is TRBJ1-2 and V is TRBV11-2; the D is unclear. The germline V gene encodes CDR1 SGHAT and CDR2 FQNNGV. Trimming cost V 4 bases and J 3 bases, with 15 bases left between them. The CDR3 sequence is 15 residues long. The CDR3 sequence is CASSSNYGSYYGYTF. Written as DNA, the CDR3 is TGTGCCAGCAGCTCAAATTATGGGAGCTACTATGGCTACACCTTC. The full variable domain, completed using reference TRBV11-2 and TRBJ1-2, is EAGVAQSPRYKIIEKRQSVAFWCNPISGHATLYWYQQILGQGPKLLIQFQNNGVVDDSQLPKDRFSAERLKGVDSTLKIQPAKLEDSAVYLCASSSNYGSYYGYTFGSGTRLTVV.

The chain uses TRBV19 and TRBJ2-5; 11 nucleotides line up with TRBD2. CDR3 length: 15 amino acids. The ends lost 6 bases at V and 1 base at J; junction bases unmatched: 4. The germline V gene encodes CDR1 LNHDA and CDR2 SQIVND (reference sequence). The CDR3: CASRRLAGSQETQYF. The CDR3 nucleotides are TGTGCCAGTAGGAGACTAGCGGGAAGCCAAGAGACCCAGTACTTC.

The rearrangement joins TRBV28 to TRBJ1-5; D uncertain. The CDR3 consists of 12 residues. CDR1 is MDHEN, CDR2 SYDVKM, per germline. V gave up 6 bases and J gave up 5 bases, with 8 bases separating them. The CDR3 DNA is TGTGCCAGCAGCGAGGGCCATCAGCCCCAGCATTTT. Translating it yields CASSEGHQPQHF.

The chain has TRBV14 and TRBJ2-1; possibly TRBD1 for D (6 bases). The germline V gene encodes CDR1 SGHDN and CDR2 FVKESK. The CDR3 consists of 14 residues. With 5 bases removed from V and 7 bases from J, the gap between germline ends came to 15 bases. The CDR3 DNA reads TGTGCCAGCAGCTATAGGGGGAGTAAAAATGAGCAGTTCTTC. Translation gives CASSYRGSKNEQFF.

The CDR3 DNA follows: TGTGCCAGCTCCCCTAACAGGGATGAGACCCAGTACTTC. It yields the protein CASSPNRDETQYF. The rearrangement joins TRBV18 to TRBJ2-5; maybe TRBD1 (6 bases). Trimming shortened V by 6 bases and J by 5 bases, and 13 bases separated the two germline ends. Germline CDR1 and CDR2: KGHSH and LQKENI. This CDR3 has 13 residues.

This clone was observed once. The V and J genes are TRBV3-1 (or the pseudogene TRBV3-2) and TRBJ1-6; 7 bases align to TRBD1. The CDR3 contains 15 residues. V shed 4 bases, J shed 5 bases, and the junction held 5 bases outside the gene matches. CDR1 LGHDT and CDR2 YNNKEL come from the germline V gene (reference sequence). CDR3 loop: CASSPRTGDNSPLHF. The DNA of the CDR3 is TGTGCCAGCAGCCCCCGGACAGGAGATAATTCACCCCTCCACTTT.